These T cell receptor beta chains were read from a single sample in a study of metastatic and nonmetastatic thyroid tumors. Using MiXCR, TCRdb reanalyzed the PCR reads. This table holds several thousand clones, approximately 35% found once. The sample was adjacent normal tissue. These TCRs come from a male donor with papillary thyroid cancer or a benign thyroid nodule (not recorded which). Some clones in this sample may be carry-over from other donors' samples. Each CDR3 is given without its conserved first and last residue. Fields, in order: V gene, CDR3 protein.

>TRBV19
ASSIGAKGVWKDNYGYT
>TRBV12-3/TRBV12-4
AISTTGANYGYT
>TRBV2
ASIMGGDSPLH
>TRBV6-6
ASSYSGDEQF
>TRBV6-1
ASSEGRDLRSQTQY
>TRBV18
ASSPPTGGFHEQY
>TRBV20-1
SASLITNEKLF
>TRBV19
ASSISREAGELF
>TRBV30
ACRGIANYGYT
>TRBV6-2/TRBV6-3
ASSDRDSYGYT
>TRBV6-1
ASRKGGQGTYEQY